This T cell receptor beta chain was identified in a study of T-cell memory formation after mild COVID-19. 5'RACE with constant-segment primers built TCRalpha and TCRbeta cDNA libraries with UMIs. Each CDR3 protein is one row after TCRdb ran MiXCR on the 5' RACE reads. The table lists some 120,000 distinct CDR3 sequences, 16% of them singletons. Findings and caveats of the study: Contracting clones from day 15 to 85 showed balanced CD4/CD8; later expanders favored CD4+.

This clonotype appeared a few times. Its target is not known. The CDR3 consists of 16 residues. Germline assignment: CDR1 LGHNA and CDR2 YNFKEQ. Trimming cost V 0 bases and J 2 bases, with 14 bases left between them. The receptor's source is an adult woman who had mild COVID-19 (a few samples of this study predate the infection). Cell type and time point are not known. V usage is TRBV4-2 and J usage is TRBJ2-7, with a tentative D call TRBD1 (5 bases). Input material: PBMCs or a T cell subset sorted from them (not recorded which). The CDR3 loop reads CASSQDLRTPTYEQYF. The DNA for the CDR3 is TGTGCCAGCAGCCAAGATCTTCGGACACCTACCTACGAGCAGTACTTC.